This T cell receptor (beta chain) is drawn from a study of T cells in Graves' hyperthyroidism and ophthalmopathy. Whole-study findings and limits: Most thyroid clonotypes expanded above 0.001 were also detected in blood. Stable hyperthyroidism was separated from ophthalmopathy by a model based on 13 V-J features. Ophthalmopathy got predicted by the model a median 6.5 months before its onset.

It was uncontrolled infection, other autoimmune disease, pregnancy or lactation that excluded patients. Trimming pared 3 bases from V and 11 bases from J, leaving 17 bases between. Per germline, CDR1 ENHRY and CDR2 SYGVKD. The CDR3 runs 14 residues. The sample holds many counts of this clonotype. What it binds is unknown. RNA transcripts served as the template for amplifying TCR beta CDR3 regions. Carried out on the TCR CDR3, a first-round RT-PCR used the HTBI primer set. TCRdb re-analysed the multiplex PCR reads in MiXCR, keeping a single row per CDR3 protein. Of 480,000 or so distinct CDR3 sequences listed, around 50% were seen once; the top ten hold about two fifths.

The chain links TRBV10-3 to TRBJ1-5, with TRBD1 as a possible D gene (5 bases). The source is an adult woman with Graves' disease, either hyperthyroidism or ophthalmopathy (not recorded which). The sample consisted of peripheral blood or thyroid tissue (not recorded which). The CDR3 here is CAISEARGGSAQHF. Here the CDR3 DNA reads TGTGCCATCAGTGAAGCTCGGGGCGGCTCAGCCCAGCATTTT.